This TCR beta chain originates from a study of beta chain features in type 1 diabetes. As regards this clone: The antigen is undetermined.

The whole isolated RNA underwent reverse transcription, so sequencing captured expressed TCRB transcripts. Read counts averaged around 3.5 million for samples of naive, central memory and regulatory T cells. Libraries were prepared by immunoSEQ multiplex PCR; TCRdb keeps only in-frame clonotypes and omits some of them. The sample holds under 300,000 clones; roughly 25% are singletons and the top ten take 0.012%. Findings and limits, study-wide: Shortening of TCRB CDR3s, moderate but significant, appeared in all four CD4+ subsets of Type 1 diabetes patients. More deletions and fewer insertions at VDJ junctions were seen in type 1 diabetes patients.

Sorted CD4+ subsets: naive, central memory, regulatory, stem cell-like memory (CD45RO/CCR7/CD25/CD127/CD95/CD27 panel). Sorted populations all exceeded 95% purity. Material for sequencing was naive CD4+ T cells from blood. The clonotype originates from a woman in her twenties or thirties with type 1 diabetes.

The CDR3: CASSVQGTGANVLTF. DNA for the CDR3: TGTGCCAGCAGCGTCCAGGGGACTGGGGCCAACGTCCTGACTTTC. The rearrangement links TRBV9 to TRBJ2-6; D may be TRBD1 (6 bases). Per germline, CDR1 SGDLS and CDR2 YYNGEE. CDR3 length: 15 amino acids. Trimming removed 2 bases at V and 2 bases at J, with 8 bases between.